This T cell receptor (beta chain) was sequenced for a study of Graves' ophthalmopathy and Graves' hyperthyroidism. Study overall: Peripheral blood was gathered at the point of initial diagnosis, before any treatment started. Whole-study results and caveats: Most thyroid clonotypes expanded beyond 0.001 frequency were also found in blood. In separating ophthalmopathy from stable hyperthyroidism, a 13-signature model achieved roughly 87% sensitivity and 81.08% specificity.

V was shortened by 0 bases and J by 4 bases, with 11 bases between the two germline ends. CDR1 SGHRS and CDR2 YFSETQ come from the germline V gene. The CDR3 contains 16 residues. Amplification of the TCR beta CDR3 regions used RNA transcripts (as template). First-round RT-PCR used HTBI primers; second-round multiplex PCR followed. TCRdb independently ran MiXCR on the multiplex PCR reads; one entry per CDR3 protein. The sample holds some 240,000 distinct CDR3 sequences, approximately 42% seen once. In donors with ophthalmopathy, activity was moderate-to-severe, with CAS ≥3, NOSPECS ≥4 and duration under 3 months. Details on this clonotype: The antigen remains undetermined.

The sequence was collected from an adult man with Graves' ophthalmopathy. The sample taken for sequencing was peripheral blood. The V call is TRBV5-1, the J call TRBJ2-6; D gene unclear. Written as DNA, the CDR3 is TGCGCCAGCAGCTTGGAAGGGAACACCGGGGCCAACGTCCTGACTTTC. Amino acid sequence: CASSLEGNTGANVLTF.